This entry features one TCR beta chain sequence. This specimen belongs to a study of cytomegalovirus exposure and HLA in healthy donors. V shed 0 bases and J 4 bases; nucleotides not matched to a gene: 4. The CDR3 is 16 amino acids. The germline V gene has CDR1 SGHRS and CDR2 YFSETQ. The PCR used 60 Vbeta and 13 Jbeta primers. Sequencing used immunoSEQ multiplex PCR; TCRdb keeps in-frame clones, though not all of them. The sample includes under 200,000 clones, about 80% seen only once; the top ten take roughly 0.76%. This sequence originates from a woman aged 40-49 years in good health and CMV-seronegative. The source material was PBMCs. The rearrangement joins TRBV5-1 to TRBJ1-2; 12 bases map to TRBD1. The CDR3 loop is CASSLVGTGGGYGYTF. The CDR3 DNA follows: TGCGCCAGCAGCTTGGTGGGGACAGGGGGCGGCTATGGCTACACCTTC.